One T cell receptor beta chain is described in this entry. The data stem from a study of blood T cells in healthy people across ages. This CDR3 is 13 amino acids long. Germline V gives CDR1 GTSNPN, CDR2 SVGIG (reference sequence). The V gene lost 1 base and the J gene lost 4 bases, with 10 bases spanning the gap. With a J-beta primer mix and a sample-barcoded 5' primer, a second PCR ran about 7 to 12 cycles. TCRdb reanalysed the 5' RACE reads using MiXCR and keeps one entry per CDR3 protein. The sample holds 1.5 million to 2 million distinct CDR3 sequences, 28% seen once. Specimen: blood. This TCR was sampled from a woman younger than 45 in good health. The V gene is TRBV30, the J gene TRBJ1-2; TRBD1 might be the D (5 bases). CDR3 residues: CAWSGQSFYGYTF. CDR3 nucleotide sequence: TGTGCCTGGAGTGGACAGTCGTTCTATGGCTACACCTTC.